This entry describes one T cell receptor beta chain. CDR3 size: 14 residues. V gave up 3 bases and J gave up 6 bases, with 12 bases separating them. CDR1 and CDR2 from the germline V gene are MGHRA and YSYEKL. This specimen comes from a study of T cell changes during pregnancy in multiple sclerosis. TCRdb keeps only in-frame clones here, not all; method: immunoSEQ multiplex PCR. The sample lists approximately 45,000 clones; over 85% were seen once. Sequences were derived from CD4+ T cells from peripheral blood mononuclear cells, sampled in the first trimester of pregnancy. V usage is TRBV4-1 and J usage is TRBJ2-1; D call uncertain. The sequence was collected from a female donor with multiple sclerosis, enrolled in a pregnancy study. The CDR3 spells CASSHHTNSNEQFF. DNA of the CDR3: TGCGCCAGCAGCCATCACACCAACAGCAATGAGCAGTTCTTC.